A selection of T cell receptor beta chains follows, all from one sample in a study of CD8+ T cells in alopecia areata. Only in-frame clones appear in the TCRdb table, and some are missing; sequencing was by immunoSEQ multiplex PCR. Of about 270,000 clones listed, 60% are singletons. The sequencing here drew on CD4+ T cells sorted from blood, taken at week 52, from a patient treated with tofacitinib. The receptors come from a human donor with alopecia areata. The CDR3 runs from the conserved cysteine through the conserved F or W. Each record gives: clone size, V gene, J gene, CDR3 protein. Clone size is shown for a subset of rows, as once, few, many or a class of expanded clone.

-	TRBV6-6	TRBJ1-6	CASRSLGTDYNSPLHF
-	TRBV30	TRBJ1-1	CAQDREDTEAFF
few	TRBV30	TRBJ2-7	CACRTGSYEQYF
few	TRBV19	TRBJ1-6	CASRNRAESPLHF
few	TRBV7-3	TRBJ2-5	CASSSKRDPGPGTQYF
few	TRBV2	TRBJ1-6	CASSGTTNGSPLHF
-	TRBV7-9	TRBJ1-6	CASSFMGQGSSPLHF
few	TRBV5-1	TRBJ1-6	CASSPGTGVSPLHF
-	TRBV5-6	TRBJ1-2	CASSSRVLFYGYTF
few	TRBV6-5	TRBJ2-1	CASSYGDRVNHNEQFF
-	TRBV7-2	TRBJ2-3	CASSPQGGITDTQYF
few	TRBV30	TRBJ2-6	CAWSAGANVLTF
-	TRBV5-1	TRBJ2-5	CASTTGGEETQYF
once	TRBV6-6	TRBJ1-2	CASSNRDRGDYGYTF
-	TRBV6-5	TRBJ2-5	CASSYGLQETQYF
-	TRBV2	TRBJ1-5	CASSGRSNQPQHF
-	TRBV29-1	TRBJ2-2	CSVEDLAGATGELFF
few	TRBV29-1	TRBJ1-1	CSAVVGGVNTEAFF
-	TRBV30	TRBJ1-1	CAYLLQLNTEAFF
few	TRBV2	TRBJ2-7	CASSNIVQGGEQYF
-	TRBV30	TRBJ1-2	CAWSVGPSYGYTF
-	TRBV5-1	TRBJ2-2	CASSLSSVHTGELFF
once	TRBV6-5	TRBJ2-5	CASSYSRAAQETQYF
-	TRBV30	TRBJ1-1	CAWSTSTGTQAFF
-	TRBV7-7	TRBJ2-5	CASSFGTAEGTQYF
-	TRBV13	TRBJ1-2	CASSLYGTTLATGYTF
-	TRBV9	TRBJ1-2	CASSAQGGLYGYTF
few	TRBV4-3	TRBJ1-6	CASSQVSGPGASPLHF
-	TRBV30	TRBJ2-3	CASRSGGSDTQYF
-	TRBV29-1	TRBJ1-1	CSVGQGGTEAFF
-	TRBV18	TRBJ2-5	CASSLQDRGETQYF